This TCR beta chain is from a study of identical twins. Germline loops: CDR1 KGHDR, CDR2 SFDVKD. The CDR3 loop spans 14 amino acids. The trim removed 7 bases at V and 6 bases at J, leaving 6 bases unmatched. MiXCR, applied by TCRdb to the 5' RACE reads, yields one record per CDR3 protein. The table shows around 340,000 distinct CDR3 sequences, with approximately 10% occurring only once. This receptor was taken from a woman aged 50 to 60 in good health. The chain couples TRBV24-1 to TRBJ2-2; 8 bases match TRBD1. Material: naive T cells sorted from blood. The CDR3 loop is CATRDRVGAGELFF. For the CDR3, the DNA is TGTGCCACCAGGGACAGGGTCGGCGCCGGGGAGCTGTTTTTT.